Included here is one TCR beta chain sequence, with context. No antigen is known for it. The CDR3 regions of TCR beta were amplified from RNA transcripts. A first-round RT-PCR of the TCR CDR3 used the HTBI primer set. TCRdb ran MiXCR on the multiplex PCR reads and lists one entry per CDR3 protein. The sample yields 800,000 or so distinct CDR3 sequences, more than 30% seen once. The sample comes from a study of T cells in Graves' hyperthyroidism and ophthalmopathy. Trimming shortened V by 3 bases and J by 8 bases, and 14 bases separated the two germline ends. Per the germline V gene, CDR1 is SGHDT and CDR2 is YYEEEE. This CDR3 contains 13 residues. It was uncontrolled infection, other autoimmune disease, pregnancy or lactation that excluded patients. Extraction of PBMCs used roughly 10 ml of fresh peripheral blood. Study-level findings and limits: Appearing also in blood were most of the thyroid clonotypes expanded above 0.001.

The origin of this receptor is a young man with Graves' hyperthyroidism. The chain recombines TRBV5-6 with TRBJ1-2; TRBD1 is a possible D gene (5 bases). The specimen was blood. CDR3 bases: TGTGCCAGCAGCTCGACAGCCCTTCTGGGCTACACCTTC. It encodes CASSSTALLGYTF.